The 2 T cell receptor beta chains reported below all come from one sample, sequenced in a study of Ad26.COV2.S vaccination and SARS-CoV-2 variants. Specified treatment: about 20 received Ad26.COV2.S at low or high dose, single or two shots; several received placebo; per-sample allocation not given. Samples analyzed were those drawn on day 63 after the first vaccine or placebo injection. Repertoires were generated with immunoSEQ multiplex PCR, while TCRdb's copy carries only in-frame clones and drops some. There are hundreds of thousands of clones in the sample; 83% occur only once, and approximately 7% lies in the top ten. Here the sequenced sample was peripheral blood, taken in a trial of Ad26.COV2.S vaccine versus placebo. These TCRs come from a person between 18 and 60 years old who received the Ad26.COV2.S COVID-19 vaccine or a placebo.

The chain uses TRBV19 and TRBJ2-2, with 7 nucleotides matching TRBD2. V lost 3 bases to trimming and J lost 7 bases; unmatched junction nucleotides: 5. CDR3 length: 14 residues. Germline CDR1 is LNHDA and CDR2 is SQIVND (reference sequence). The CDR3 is CASSMIGRDGELFF. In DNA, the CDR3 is TGTGCCAGTAGTATGATAGGGAGGGACGGGGAGCTGTTTTTT.

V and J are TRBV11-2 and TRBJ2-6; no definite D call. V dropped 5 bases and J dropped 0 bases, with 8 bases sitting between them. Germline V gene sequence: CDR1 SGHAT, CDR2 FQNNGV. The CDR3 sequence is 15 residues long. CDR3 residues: CASSPMSSGANVLTF. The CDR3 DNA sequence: TGTGCCAGCAGCCCCATGAGCTCTGGGGCCAACGTCCTGACTTTC.